The 24 T cell receptor beta chains below come from one sample, sequenced in a study of response to subunit inactivated influenza vaccine (dated by TCRdb to 2016 to 2019). The library was built by means of RT-PCR. Sequenced on an Illumina HiSeq 2500. Using fastp trimming at Q25 and MiXCR clonotype assembly, TCRdb reanalyzed the public sequencing data and kept in-frame beta chains. Rows are combined by CDR3 protein, so each entry shows the most common genes and DNA. For this sample there are a few hundred thousand distinct CDR3 sequences; about 11% appear just once. Together, the top ten hold about 10% of the sample. This sample was also put to use in a study of T cells expressing NK-cell markers. As that second paper reports: 5'RACE template switching, by which a universal primer site and unique molecular identifiers were added, was used to make TCR beta cDNA libraries.

The sequencing used PBMCs from blood, collected on the day of vaccination. These receptors all come from a man aged 50 to 60 who received an inactivated influenza vaccine. Donor details come from another sample of the same person, matched by shared clones.

This chain connects TRBV2 to TRBJ1-2; TRBD1 matches 8 bases. V dropped 5 bases and J dropped 8; count of bases not matched to a gene: 19. The CDR3 covers 17 residues. Germline loops: CDR1 SNHLY, CDR2 FYNNEI. The CDR3 region has the DNA TGTGCCAGCAGTCAACCGACAGGGGAAGGCTCCCTAGGGGGCTACACCTTC. Protein sequence: CASSQPTGEGSLGGYTF.

This clonotype was seen repeatedly, ten times or more. The chain couples TRBV9 to TRBJ2-5; 7 bases match TRBD2. Germline trimming cut 3 bases from V and 1 base from J; bases unmatched to any gene: 0. Germline lookup yields CDR1 SGDLS and CDR2 YYNGEE. The CDR3 runs to 13 residues. The CDR3: CASSGTSQETQYF. The CDR3 nucleotides are TGTGCCAGCAGCGGGACTAGCCAAGAGACCCAGTACTTC. The whole variable domain, filled in from reference TRBV9 and TRBJ2-5, reads DSGVTQTPKHLITATGQRVTLRCSPRSGDLSVYWYQQSLDQGLQFLIQYYNGEERAKGNILERFSAQQFPDLHSELNLSSLELGDSALYFCASSGTSQETQYFGPGTRLLVL.

This clonotype was seen more than once but under ten times. The chain recombines TRBV4-1 with TRBJ1-2, with unresolved D. V lost 0 bases, J lost 5 bases, and 13 bases lay in between. The CDR3 is 15 amino acids. Germline V lookup: CDR1 MGHRA, CDR2 YSYEKL. DNA for the CDR3: TGCGCCAGCAGCCAAGAGGAAGGGCCTCGTTATGGCTACACCTTC. Amino acid sequence: CASSQEEGPRYGYTF.

This clonotype has a count of ten or more. V and J are TRBV20-1 and TRBJ1-1, with D perhaps matching TRBD1 (5 bases). V lost 1 base and J lost 0, with 9 bases in between. The CDR3 extends over 14 amino acids. In germline, CDR1 is DFQATT, CDR2 SNEGSKA (reference sequence). CDR3 residues: CSARGGTLNTEAFF. The CDR3 DNA sequence: TGCAGTGCTAGAGGGGGCACCTTGAACACTGAAGCTTTCTTT.

A few counts support this clonotype. The J gene is TRBJ2-4, the V gene TRBV3-1, with TRBD2 matching 7 bases. V was clipped by 0 bases and J by 8 bases; unmatched bases: 16. The CDR3 runs 18 residues. In germline, CDR1 is LGHDT, CDR2 YNNKEL (reference sequence). CDR3 sequence reads: CASSQDWGPSGDGDIQYF. The CDR3 nucleotides are TGTGCCAGCAGCCAAGATTGGGGACCAAGCGGGGACGGGGACATTCAGTACTTC.

This clonotype showed up just a few times. The rearrangement joins TRBV5-1 to TRBJ2-3; unclear D gene. Germline CDR1 and CDR2: SGHRS and YFSETQ. This CDR3 contains 15 residues. Trimming took off 0 bases at V and 2 bases at J, with 10 bases between the two ends. The CDR3 loop reads CASSLVTEVTDTQYF. The CDR3 DNA is TGCGCCAGCAGCTTGGTCACCGAAGTCACAGATACGCAGTATTTT.

Worth noting for this clonotype: A read error may be the cause here, since a much bigger clone is one base away. This chain links TRBV5-1 with TRBJ2-7; unclear D gene. Trimming took off 3 bases at V and 2 bases at J, with 9 bases between the two ends. This CDR3 contains 13 residues. The germline gives CDR1 SGHRS, CDR2 YFSETQ. CDR3 DNA: TGCGCCAGCAGCTCGAATCAGGCCTACGAGCAGTACTTC. The encoded protein is CASSSNQAYEQYF.

This clonotype showed up many times. V and J are TRBV10-3 and TRBJ2-3, with a possible D match to TRBD2 (6 bases). The CDR3 sequence is 15 residues long. Germline V gene sequence: CDR1 ENHRY, CDR2 SYGVKD. V lost 4 bases and J 0 bases, leaving 11 bases between the germline ends. The CDR3 bases are TGTGCCATCAGTGTTGGCGGGGTGAGCACAGATACGCAGTATTTT. Translating it yields CAISVGGVSTDTQYF.

The V and J genes are TRBV11-2 and TRBJ2-7, with a tentative D call TRBD1 (6 bases). The CDR3 loop spans 16 amino acids. V was shortened by 5 bases and J by 2 bases, with 19 bases between the two germline ends. Per the germline V gene, CDR1 is SGHAT and CDR2 is FQNNGV. The CDR3 sequence is CASSILIRTAPYEQYF. The CDR3, as DNA: TGTGCCAGCAGCATCCTTATTAGGACAGCACCCTACGAGCAGTACTTC.

This clonotype was seen a few times. The rearrangement joins TRBV18 to TRBJ2-7; unclear D gene. The V end lost 3 bases, the J end lost 1 base, and 10 bases lay between the germline ends. CDR1 is KGHSH, CDR2 LQKENI, per germline. This CDR3 has 14 residues. The CDR3 DNA reads as TGTGCCAGCTCACCCTCGGTCAGATCCTACGAGCAGTACTTC. This translates into CASSPSVRSYEQYF. Variable domain in full (rest from reference TRBV18 and TRBJ2-7): NAGVMQNPRHLVRRRGQEARLRCSPMKGHSHVYWYRQLPEEGLKFMVYLQKENIIDESGMPKERFSAEFPKEGPSILRIQQVVRGDSAAYFCASSPSVRSYEQYFGPGTRLTVT.

This clonotype came up a few times. The chain recombines TRBV4-3 with TRBJ1-2; perhaps TRBD1 as D (5 bases). The germline V gene has CDR1 LGHNA and CDR2 YSLEER. The V gene lost 0 bases and the J gene lost 8 bases, with 22 bases spanning the gap. The CDR3 runs to 17 residues. The CDR3: CASSQDVAGPGVRGYTF. CDR3 DNA: TGCGCCAGCAGCCAAGATGTAGCAGGGCCGGGGGTTAGGGGCTACACCTTC.

The V and J genes are TRBV7-9 and TRBJ2-7, with TRBD2 as a possible D gene (6 bases). Trimming cost V 1 base and J 2 bases, with 12 bases left between them. The germline CDR1 and CDR2 sequences are SEHNR and FQNEAQ (reference sequence). The CDR3 sequence is 15 residues long. This chain's CDR3 is CASSLVSGFTYEQYF. Here the CDR3 DNA reads TGTGCCAGCAGCTTAGTCAGCGGGTTCACCTACGAGCAGTACTTC.

V usage is TRBV27 and J usage is TRBJ2-7; D ambiguous. The CDR3 has 13 amino acids. Trimming shortened V by 4 bases and J by 3 bases, and 10 bases separated the two germline ends. The germline gives CDR1 MNHEY, CDR2 SMNVEV (reference sequence). This chain's CDR3 is CASSWSFGYEQYF. The CDR3 DNA reads as TGTGCCAGCAGTTGGAGTTTCGGCTACGAGCAGTACTTC.

This clonotype showed up just a few times. V usage is TRBV7-8 and J usage is TRBJ2-5; D may be TRBD2 (5 bases). Germline V lookup: CDR1 SGHVS, CDR2 FQNEAQ. Trimming took 1 base from V and 4 from J, leaving 13 bases between them. The CDR3 contains 15 residues. The CDR3 protein is CASSLEAAGLETQYF. CDR3 coding DNA: TGTGCCAGCAGCTTAGAGGCCGCGGGTTTAGAGACCCAGTACTTC.

This clonotype came up many times. V gene TRBV7-9 combines with J gene TRBJ1-2; TRBD1 matches at 8 bases. Germline V gene lookup returns CDR1 SEHNR and CDR2 FQNEAQ (reference sequence). CDR3 length: 15 amino acids. The J segment lost 2 bases and the V segment lost 5 bases, leaving 7 bases of the junction unmatched. The CDR3 DNA reads TGTGCCAGCAGCCCAGGGGGCGCATTAAACTATGGCTACACCTTC. This codes for CASSPGGALNYGYTF.

The chain recombines TRBV28 with TRBJ1-5; 9 nucleotides agree with TRBD1. Trimming removed 5 bases from V and 6 bases from J; junction bases left unmatched: 5. This CDR3 region has 14 residues. CDR1 is MDHEN, CDR2 SYDVKM, per germline. CDR3 protein: CASSDGQGSQPQHF. In DNA form, the CDR3 reads TGTGCCAGCAGTGACGGACAGGGGTCTCAGCCCCAGCATTTT.

This clonotype was counted a few times. V and J are TRBV18 and TRBJ2-7; 8 bases agree with TRBD1. The CDR3 length is 15 residues. From germline, CDR1 is KGHSH and CDR2 LQKENI. The J segment lost 5 bases and the V segment lost 4 bases, leaving 10 bases of the junction unmatched. The CDR3 loop is CASSQVTGAGDEQYF. CDR3 DNA sequence: TGTGCCAGCTCACAGGTGACAGGGGCTGGAGACGAGCAGTACTTC. Looking up the rest from reference TRBV18 and TRBJ2-7 gives the full variable domain: NAGVMQNPRHLVRRRGQEARLRCSPMKGHSHVYWYRQLPEEGLKFMVYLQKENIIDESGMPKERFSAEFPKEGPSILRIQQVVRGDSAAYFCASSQVTGAGDEQYFGPGTRLTVT.

This chain uses TRBV12-3 or TRBV12-4 with TRBJ2-1, with D tentatively TRBD2 (6 bases). This CDR3 has 14 residues. V was clipped by 2 bases and J by 7 bases, with 12 bases between them. In DNA form, the CDR3 reads TGTGCCAGCAGTTTAAAGCCAGGGAGGAATGAGCAGTTCTTC. Its translation: CASSLKPGRNEQFF.

The chain uses TRBV7-6 and TRBJ1-4; D may be TRBD1 (5 bases). Germline V gene lookup returns CDR1 SGHVS and CDR2 FNYEAQ. This CDR3 is built from 15 residues. The V end was cut by 3 bases, the J end by 8 bases, with 16 bases between. CDR3 sequence reads: CASSFGTKRKEKLFF. CDR3 nucleotides: TGTGCCAGCAGCTTTGGGACCAAAAGGAAGGAAAAACTGTTTTTT. The full variable domain, completed using reference TRBV7-6 and TRBJ1-4, is GAGVSQSPRYKVTKRGQDVALRCDPISGHVSLYWYRQALGQGPEFLTYFNYEAQQDKSGLPNDRFSAERPEGSISTLTIQRTEQRDSAMYRCASSFGTKRKEKLFFGSGTQLSVL.

This clonotype was counted only a few times. The chain carries TRBV6-2 or TRBV6-3 and TRBJ1-1, with D perhaps matching TRBD1 (6 bases). Germline CDR1 and CDR2: MNHEY and SVGEGT. The CDR3 spans 15 residues. Trimming removed 6 bases at V and 6 bases at J, with 20 bases between. CDR3 DNA sequence: TGTGCCAGCAGCTACCTAGGGGGGGGCGGCGCTGAAGCTTTCTTT. The encoded protein is CASSYLGGGGAEAFF.

The chain combines TRBV5-6 with TRBJ2-5; 7 bases are shared with TRBD1. The length of the CDR3 is 16 residues. V was pared by 0 bases and J by 4 bases, with 9 bases of the junction left unmatched. Per germline, CDR1 SGHDT and CDR2 YYEEEE. The CDR3 sequence: CASSLAVERGLETQYF. DNA of the CDR3: TGTGCCAGCAGCTTGGCAGTAGAGAGGGGGCTAGAGACCCAGTACTTC.

The chain has TRBV5-1 and TRBJ2-3; D ambiguous. V lost 0 bases to trimming and J lost 2 bases, with 10 bases between them. The CDR3 has 15 amino acids. CDR1 SGHRS and CDR2 YFSETQ come from the germline V gene. The CDR3 nucleotides read TGCGCCAGCAGCTTGGGGACGTACGACACAGATACGCAGTATTTT. Translated: CASSLGTYDTDTQYF.

This clonotype showed up just a few times. The chain has TRBV2 and TRBJ2-1, with D tentatively TRBD2 (5 bases). This CDR3 has 15 amino acids. V lost 4 bases and J 1 base, leaving 11 bases between the germline ends. CDR1 and CDR2 (germline): SNHLY, FYNNEI. This CDR3 is CASSVDFSSYNEQFF. The CDR3 region has the DNA TGTGCCAGCAGTGTGGACTTCTCGTCCTACAATGAGCAGTTCTTC.

The chain uses TRBV27 and TRBJ1-2; 7 nucleotides line up with TRBD1. Looked up from germline, CDR1 is MNHEY and CDR2 is SMNVEV (reference sequence). Trimming took 3 bases from V and 4 from J; bases not matched to a gene: 8. This CDR3 is built from 15 residues. For the CDR3, the DNA is TGTGCCAGCAGTTTCATGGACAGGCTCCCCTATGGCTACACCTTC. Protein product: CASSFMDRLPYGYTF.